A selection of T cell receptor beta chains follows, all from one sample in a study of cytomegalovirus exposure and HLA in healthy donors. Only in-frame clones appear in the TCRdb table, and some are missing; sequencing was by immunoSEQ multiplex PCR. The sample has under 200,000 clones, over 70% seen once. The sequencing input was PBMCs. These TCRs come from a woman in her 50s in good health and CMV-seropositive. Each CDR3 is given with its conserved first and last residue. A D gene is named only where the DNA matches it firmly. Not all rows give a size; the values are once, few, many and, for expanded clones, a class.

CDR3	DNA	size	V	D	J
CASNERAYGEQFF	TGTGCCAGCAATGAGCGGGCCTATGGTGAGCAGTTCTTC	NA	TRBV27	NA	TRBJ2-1
CASSLGPGNSPLHF	TGTGCCAGCAGCTTAGGTCCGGGTAATTCACCCCTCCACTTT	few	TRBV7-2	NA	TRBJ1-6
CASSRGTEKLFF	TGTGCCAGCTCCCGCGGCACCGAAAAACTGTTTTTT	NA	TRBV7-2	NA	TRBJ1-4
CASSHPGDGTEAFF	TGTGCCAGCAGCCACCCAGGGGACGGCACTGAAGCTTTCTTT	NA	TRBV4-2	NA	TRBJ1-1
CASSLIGGSYNEQFF	TGTGCCAGCAGCTTAATAGGGGGCTCGTACAATGAGCAGTTCTTC	NA	TRBV7-3	TRBD1	TRBJ2-1
CATSRGPLAPQETQYF	TGTGCCACCAGCAGAGGGCCACTAGCGCCCCAAGAGACCCAGTACTTC	NA	TRBV15	TRBD2	TRBJ2-5
CSVEGLAGGTDTQYF	TGCAGCGTTGAGGGGCTAGCGGGAGGAACAGATACGCAGTATTTT	NA	TRBV29-1	TRBD2	TRBJ2-3
CASSLSPGRGYTF	TGTGCCAGCAGTTTATCGCCGGGTCGAGGCTACACCTTC	NA	TRBV27	NA	TRBJ1-2
CASSLRLAGGNEQFF	TGTGCCAGCAGCTTAAGGCTAGCGGGGGGAAATGAGCAGTTCTTC	NA	TRBV7-2	TRBD2	TRBJ2-1
CASSPGVRVTGELFF	TGTGCCAGCTCACCCGGGGTGAGAGTCACCGGGGAGCTGTTTTTT	NA	TRBV18	NA	TRBJ2-2
CASSYGQGRGNTEAFF	TGTGCCAGCAGCTACGGACAGGGAAGAGGGAACACTGAAGCTTTCTTT	NA	TRBV27	TRBD1	TRBJ1-1
CASSWDGSSYNEQFF	TGTGCCAGCAGCTGGGACGGGAGCTCCTACAATGAGCAGTTCTTC	NA	TRBV4-2	NA	TRBJ2-1
CASSQPDRGEQPQHF	TGCGCCAGCAGCCAACCTGACAGGGGGGAACAGCCCCAGCATTTT	NA	TRBV4-1	TRBD1	TRBJ1-5
CASSLSTATEQYF	TGCGCCAGCAGCTTATCAACAGCAACCGAGCAGTACTTC	NA	TRBV5-1	NA	TRBJ2-7
CASSRGTGYGYGYTF	TGTGCCAGCAGCCGCGGGACAGGATATGGCTATGGCTACACCTTC	NA	TRBV9	TRBD1	TRBJ1-2
CASRGTGVYGYTF	TGTGCCAGCAGGGGGACAGGGGTCTATGGCTACACCTTC	few	TRBV6-6	TRBD1	TRBJ1-2
CASSRDRGYEQYF	TGTGCCAGCAGCCGGGACAGGGGCTACGAGCAGTACTTC	NA	TRBV7-2	TRBD1	TRBJ2-7
CATSPGTSGRAAKNSQYF	TGTGCCACCAGTCCCGGGACTAGCGGGAGGGCAGCCAAAAACAGTCAGTACTTC	few	TRBV15	TRBD2	TRBJ2-4
CASGDRRYYNEQFF	TGTGCCAGTGGGGACAGAAGGTATTACAATGAGCAGTTCTTC	NA	TRBV19	TRBD1	TRBJ2-1
CASSRGRDTDTQYF	TGCGCCAGCAGCCGCGGCAGGGATACAGATACGCAGTATTTT	NA	TRBV4-1	NA	TRBJ2-3
CASSQAQGPNNYGYTF	TGCGCCAGCAGTCAGGCACAGGGCCCTAATAACTATGGCTACACCTTC	NA	TRBV23-1	NA	TRBJ1-2
CSVNPGQGNEKLFF	TGCAGCGTTAACCCGGGACAGGGCAATGAAAAACTGTTTTTT	NA	TRBV29-1	TRBD1	TRBJ1-4
CASSALGGQNQPQHF	TGTGCCAGCAGCGCCCTCGGGGGGCAGAATCAGCCCCAGCATTTT	once	TRBV9	NA	TRBJ1-5
CASSSPGGPNQPQHF	TGTGCCAGCAGTTCCCCAGGGGGACCCAATCAGCCCCAGCATTTT	few	TRBV28	TRBD1	TRBJ1-5